This T cell receptor beta chain was sequenced in a study of blood T cell repertoires in COVID-19. As for the study in general: The study drew acute and convalescent COVID-19 samples from the United States, Italy and Spain. PBMCs, B-cell-depleted T cells, or T cells were the source of the cDNA or gDNA that made up the material.

In the original processing: Amplifying reference gene primers gave estimates of nucleated cell counts. Produced via immunoSEQ multiplex PCR; TCRdb's table is partial and in-frame only. The V and J calls and clone size come from that table; D and trimming were worked out from the DNA. The table records around 110,000 clones, 89% of them present only once. V lost 6 bases to trimming and J lost 3 bases; unmatched junction nucleotides: 4. The germline V gene has CDR1 ENHRY and CDR2 SYGVKD. The CDR3 covers 13 residues. The V and J genes are TRBV10-3 and TRBJ1-2; 7 bases match TRBD1. Sequencing was performed on peripheral blood. The sequence derives from a man in his forties with active or convalescent COVID-19. In DNA form, the CDR3 reads TGTGCCATCAGGGGGACAGCCTACTATGGCTACACCTTC. This encodes CAIRGTAYYGYTF.